This is a list of T cell receptor beta chains from one sample in a study of blood T cells in healthy people across ages. TCRdb reanalysed the 5' RACE reads using MiXCR and keeps one entry per CDR3 protein. The sample lists around 900,000 distinct CDR3 sequences, around 30% seen once, with 15% to 20% in the top ten. The sequencing sample was made of blood. The receptor set was obtained from a woman of 80 years or more in good health. Each CDR3 is given with its conserved first and last residue. Fields, in order: clone size, V gene, D gene, J gene, CDR3 protein, CDR3 DNA. D genes are given only for firm matches. Clone size is given for some rows only: seen once, a few or many times, or a class if the clone is expanded.

many,TRBV5-1,.,TRBJ2-1,CASSASPGLHNEQFF,TGCGCCAGCAGCGCCTCTCCAGGGCTCCACAATGAGCAGTTCTTC
few,TRBV6-2/TRBV6-3,TRBD1,TRBJ2-2,CASRKTGGNTGELFF,TGTGCCAGCAGGAAGACAGGGGGGAACACCGGGGAGCTGTTTTTT
.,TRBV25-1,TRBD2,TRBJ2-3,CASSERQTSGGAVRWSSTDTQYF,TGTGCCAGCAGTGAGAGACAGACTAGCGGGGGGGCGGTTAGGTGGTCTAGCACAGATACGCAGTATTTT
many,TRBV13,.,TRBJ1-2,CASSLGLGRGGYTF,TGTGCCAGCAGCTTAGGCCTTGGGAGGGGCGGCTACACCTTC
many,TRBV5-5,.,TRBJ2-1,CASILWTRGGNEQFF,TGTGCCAGCATCCTATGGACACGTGGGGGCAATGAGCAGTTCTTC
.,TRBV29-1,.,TRBJ2-7,CSVGPPGQPDEQYF,TGCAGCGTTGGGCCCCCCGGACAGCCCGACGAGCAGTACTTC
many,TRBV11-2,.,TRBJ2-2,CASSLTGNTGELFF,TGTGCCAGCAGCTTAACTGGAAACACCGGGGAGCTGTTTTTT
many,TRBV20-1,.,TRBJ1-1,CSARDLGNSNTEAFF,TGCAGTGCTAGAGATCTGGGAAATTCGAACACTGAAGCTTTCTTT
.,TRBV7-2,.,TRBJ2-2,CASSRSLNTGELFF,TGTGCCAGCAGCCGCTCCCTGAACACCGGGGAGCTGTTTTTT
.,TRBV15,TRBD2,TRBJ2-3,CATSASGLAADTQYF,TGTGCCACCAGCGCATCGGGACTAGCGGCAGATACGCAGTATTTT
.,TRBV29-1,.,TRBJ2-6,CSVERGIQANVRTF,TGCAGCGTTGAGCGCGGGATACAGGCCAACGTCCGGACTTTC
.,TRBV7-6,.,TRBJ1-2,CASSPPNGGRLGGYTF,TGTGCCAGCAGCCCCCCCAACGGGGGGCGCCTTGGTGGCTACACCTTC
few,TRBV28,TRBD1,TRBJ1-6,CASSPQTGLNSPLHF,TGTGCCAGCAGCCCGCAGACAGGGCTTAATTCACCCCTCCACTTT
.,TRBV24-1,TRBD1,TRBJ2-7,CATSESGGAGIDEQYF,TGTGCCACCAGTGAATCAGGGGGCGCAGGCATCGATGAGCAGTACTTC
few,TRBV12-3/TRBV12-4,.,TRBJ1-1,CASSLSSGTRIAEAFF,TGTGCCAGCAGTTTATCATCAGGGACGAGGATCGCTGAAGCTTTCTTT
.,TRBV7-2,TRBD2,TRBJ2-1,CASSRLAGVNEQFF,TGTGCCAGCAGCCGACTAGCGGGAGTCAATGAGCAGTTCTTC
.,TRBV12-3/TRBV12-4,TRBD2,TRBJ2-7,CASSFRTSSYNEQYF,TGTGCCAGCAGTTTCAGGACTAGCTCCTACAATGAGCAGTACTTC
.,TRBV14,TRBD1,TRBJ1-1,CVSSHLPKGQDQAFF,TGTGTCAGCAGCCACCTCCCCAAGGGACAGGATCAAGCTTTCTTT
.,TRBV28,.,TRBJ1-2,CASSLSAGRGRSGYTF,TGTGCCAGCAGTTTATCTGCTGGCAGGGGAAGGAGTGGCTACACCTTC
few,TRBV12-3/TRBV12-4,TRBD2,TRBJ2-3,CTSSLAGVNTDTQYF,TGTACCAGCAGTTTAGCGGGAGTCAACACAGATACGCAGTATTTT
once,TRBV6-6,.,TRBJ2-7,CASSYSGEDSYEQYF,TGTGCCAGCAGTTACTCAGGTGAGGACAGCTACGAGCAGTACTTC
few,TRBV20-1,.,TRBJ1-1,CSAREGASNTEAFF,TGCAGTGCTAGAGAGGGAGCGTCGAACACTGAAGCTTTCTTT
many,TRBV20-1,TRBD2,TRBJ2-4,CSASGGAKNIQYF,TGCAGTGCTAGCGGGGGGGCCAAAAACATTCAGTACTTC
many,TRBV6-5,.,TRBJ1-2,CASSWDKDYGYTF,TGTGCCAGCAGTTGGGACAAAGACTATGGCTACACCTTC
many,TRBV5-1,.,TRBJ2-2,CASSLEGTRNTGELFF,TGCGCCAGCAGCTTGGAGGGGACGAGGAACACCGGGGAGCTGTTTTTT
.,TRBV12-3/TRBV12-4,.,TRBJ2-1,CASTGTREQFF,TGTGCCAGCACCGGGACTCGAGAGCAGTTCTTC
.,TRBV7-2,.,TRBJ2-7,CASSLGPSSHEQYF,TGTGCCAGCAGCTTAGGGCCTAGCTCCCACGAGCAGTACTTC
many,TRBV29-1,.,TRBJ1-1,CSVRRLNTEAFF,TGCAGCGTTCGACGTTTGAACACTGAAGCTTTCTTT
.,TRBV4-3,.,TRBJ2-3,CASSQEGTGTDTQYF,TGCGCCAGCAGCCAAGAGGGAACAGGGACAGATACGCAGTATTTT
few,TRBV3-1,.,TRBJ1-6,CASSQDLGFSPLHF,TGTGCCAGCAGCCAAGATCTGGGGTTTTCACCCCTCCACTTT
once,TRBV20-1,.,TRBJ2-2,CSVTSETAVLTGELFF,TGCAGTGTCACTTCTGAGACAGCAGTCCTCACCGGGGAGCTGTTTTTT
many,TRBV7-8,.,TRBJ2-5,CASSLGDFQETQYF,TGTGCCAGCAGCTTAGGGGACTTCCAAGAGACCCAGTACTTC